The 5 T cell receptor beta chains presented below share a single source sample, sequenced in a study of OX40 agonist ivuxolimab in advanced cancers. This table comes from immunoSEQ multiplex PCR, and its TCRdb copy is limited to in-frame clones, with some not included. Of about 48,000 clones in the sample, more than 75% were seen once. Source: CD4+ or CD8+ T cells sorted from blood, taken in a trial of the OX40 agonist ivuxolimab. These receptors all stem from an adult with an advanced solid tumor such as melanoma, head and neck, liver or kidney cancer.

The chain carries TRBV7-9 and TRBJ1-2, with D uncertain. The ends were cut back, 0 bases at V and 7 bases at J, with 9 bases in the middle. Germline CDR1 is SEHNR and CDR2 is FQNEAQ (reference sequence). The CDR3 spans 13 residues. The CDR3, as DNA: TGTGCCAGCAGCTTAGCGCCAGGATCTGGCTACACCTTC. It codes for CASSLAPGSGYTF.

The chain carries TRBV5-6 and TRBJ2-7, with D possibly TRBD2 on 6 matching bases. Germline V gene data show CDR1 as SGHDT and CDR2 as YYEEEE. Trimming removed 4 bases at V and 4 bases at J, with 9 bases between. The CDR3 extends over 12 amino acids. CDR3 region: CASSAGLYEQYF. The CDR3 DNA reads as TGTGCCAGCAGCGCGGGACTTTACGAGCAGTACTTC.

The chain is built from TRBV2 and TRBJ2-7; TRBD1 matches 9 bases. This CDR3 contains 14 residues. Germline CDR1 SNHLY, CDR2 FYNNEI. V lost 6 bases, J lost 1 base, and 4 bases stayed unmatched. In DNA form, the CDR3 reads TGTGCCAGCAGAGTTGGGACAGGGTCCTACGAGCAGTACTTC. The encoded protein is CASRVGTGSYEQYF.

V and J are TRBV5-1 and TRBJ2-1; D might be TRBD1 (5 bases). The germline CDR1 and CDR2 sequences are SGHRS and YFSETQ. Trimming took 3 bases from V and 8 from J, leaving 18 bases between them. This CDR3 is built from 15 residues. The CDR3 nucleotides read TGCGCCAGCAGCTCGGAGATAAGAGAAGGGGATGAGCAGTTCTTC. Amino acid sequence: CASSSEIREGDEQFF.

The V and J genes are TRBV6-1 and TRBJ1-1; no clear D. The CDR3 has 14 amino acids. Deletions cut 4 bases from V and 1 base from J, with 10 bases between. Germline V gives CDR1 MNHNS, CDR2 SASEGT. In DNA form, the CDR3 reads TGTGCCAGCAGTGCACAGACGCGGAACACTGAAGCTTTCTTT. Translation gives CASSAQTRNTEAFF.